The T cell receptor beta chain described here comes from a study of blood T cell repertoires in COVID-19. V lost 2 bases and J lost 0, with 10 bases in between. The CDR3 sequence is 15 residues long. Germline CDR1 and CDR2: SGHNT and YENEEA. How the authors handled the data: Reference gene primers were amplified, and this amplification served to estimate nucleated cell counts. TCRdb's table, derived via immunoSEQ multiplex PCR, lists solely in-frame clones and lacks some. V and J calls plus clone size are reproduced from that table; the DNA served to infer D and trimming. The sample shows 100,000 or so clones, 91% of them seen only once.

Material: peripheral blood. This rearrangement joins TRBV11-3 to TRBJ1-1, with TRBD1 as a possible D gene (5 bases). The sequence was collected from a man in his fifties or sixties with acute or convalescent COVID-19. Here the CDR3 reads CASSLRRQLNTEAFF. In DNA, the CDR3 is TGTGCCAGCAGCTTAAGGAGACAGCTGAACACTGAAGCTTTCTTT.